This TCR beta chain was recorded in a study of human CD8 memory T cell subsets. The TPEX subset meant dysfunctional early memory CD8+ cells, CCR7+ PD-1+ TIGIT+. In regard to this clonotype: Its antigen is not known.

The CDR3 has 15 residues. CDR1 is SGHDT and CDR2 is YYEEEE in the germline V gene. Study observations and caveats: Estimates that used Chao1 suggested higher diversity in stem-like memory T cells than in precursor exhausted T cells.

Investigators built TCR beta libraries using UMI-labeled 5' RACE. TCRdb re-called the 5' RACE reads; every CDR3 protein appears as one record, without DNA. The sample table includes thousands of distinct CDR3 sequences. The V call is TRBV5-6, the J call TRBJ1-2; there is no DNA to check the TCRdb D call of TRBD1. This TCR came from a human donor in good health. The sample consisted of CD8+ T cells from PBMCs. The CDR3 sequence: CASSLASAVSYGYTF.